Included here is one TCR beta chain sequence, with context. Its specificity is unknown. Donors sampled were nominally healthy, though unrecorded immune exposures were likely. A multiplex PCR was run with 60 Vbeta primers and 13 Jbeta primers. Profiled with immunoSEQ multiplex PCR; TCRdb holds only in-frame clones, not every one. Its table records about 200,000 clones. Germline V gene sequence: CDR1 WNHNN, CDR2 SYGVQD (reference sequence). This CDR3 contains 12 residues. Trimming took off 5 bases at V and 3 bases at J, with 6 bases between the two ends. This record comes from a study of cytomegalovirus exposure and HLA in healthy donors. Study details: Most donors, around 81% of a few hundred genotyped, fell in the Caucasian-associated ancestry cluster. Overall study results and limits: Analyses of presence/absence relied on an assumption of roughly uniform sequencing depth across donors. Most of the TCR beta V segments (in an earlier analysis) were productive either about 87% or about 30% of the time.

The sequence was collected from a girl aged 2 to 9 in good health and CMV-seropositive. The chain is built from TRBV10-1 and TRBJ2-3; no reliable D call. Sequencing was done on a sample of PBMCs. The CDR3 nucleotides read TGCGCCAGCAGTTCAGGAACAGATACGCAGTATTTT. This sequence encodes CASSSGTDTQYF.